This is a list of T cell receptor beta chains from one sample in a study of shared clonotypes between healthy human individuals. Using immunoSEQ multiplex PCR, the repertoire was profiled, and TCRdb retains in-frame clones only, with some absent. This repertoire shows 1.5 million to 2.5 million clones, approximately 94% found once; its top ten account for more than 0.95%. The sample comprised naive CD8+ T cells sorted from blood. Every receptor here comes from a man aged 18 to 30 in good health. Each CDR3 is given with its conserved first and last residue. D genes are given only for firm matches. Part of the rows lack a size; the others show once, few, many or a class for expanded clones.

>.|TRBV5-1|TRBJ1-1|.
CASSLNPAPNTEAFF
TGCGCCAGCAGCTTGAACCCGGCACCGAACACTGAAGCTTTCTTT
>.|TRBV19|TRBJ2-7|TRBD1
CASSSGQGGYEQYF
TGTGCCAGTAGTAGCGGACAGGGAGGCTACGAGCAGTACTTC
>.|TRBV28|TRBJ1-5|TRBD1
CASSSTGSNQPQHF
TGTGCCAGCAGCTCGACAGGGAGCAATCAGCCCCAGCATTTT
>.|TRBV27|TRBJ2-3|.
CASSSLGGADTQYF
TGTGCCAGCAGTTCCCTAGGCGGGGCAGATACGCAGTATTTT
>.|TRBV7-6|TRBJ2-3|TRBD2
CASSLLVAGESNFGDTQYF
TGTGCCAGCAGCTTATTGGTAGCGGGAGAGTCGAATTTTGGAGATACGCAGTATTTT
>.|TRBV4-1|TRBJ1-6|TRBD1
CASSQGTGDRSPLHF
TGCGCCAGCAGCCAAGGGACAGGGGATCGATCACCCCTCCACTTT
>.|TRBV27|TRBJ2-5|.
CASSFTRYQETQYF
TGTGCCAGCAGTTTTACCCGGTACCAAGAGACCCAGTACTTC
>.|TRBV19|TRBJ2-5|.
CASSIALGQETQYF
TGTGCCAGTAGTATTGCCCTGGGCCAAGAGACCCAGTACTTC
>.|TRBV27|TRBJ2-1|.
CASSSPTRGPNEQFF
TGTGCCAGCAGTTCTCCGACCAGGGGCCCCAATGAGCAGTTCTTC
>.|TRBV27|TRBJ2-7|TRBD1
CASRTGGSFYEQYF
TGTGCCAGCAGGACAGGGGGTTCGTTCTACGAGCAGTACTTC
>.|TRBV11-2|TRBJ2-4|TRBD1
CASSTQGLKAKNIQYF
TGTGCCAGCAGCACACAGGGGTTAAAAGCCAAAAACATTCAGTACTTC
>.|TRBV11-2|TRBJ2-1|.
CASSLETGEQFF
TGTGCCAGCAGCTTAGAGACGGGTGAGCAGTTCTTC
>.|TRBV15|TRBJ2-1|.
CATSRVEEWAYNEQFF
TGTGCCACCAGCAGAGTTGAGGAATGGGCTTACAATGAGCAGTTCTTC
>.|TRBV4-1|TRBJ2-2|TRBD2
CASSQVALAGGIGNWELFF
TGCGCCAGCAGCCAAGTGGCACTAGCGGGAGGAATCGGGAATTGGGAGCTGTTTTTT
>.|TRBV19|TRBJ1-1|.
CASSIWGTEAFF
TGTGCCAGTAGTATCTGGGGCACTGAAGCTTTCTTT
>.|TRBV27|TRBJ2-2|.
CASSLRTSSYTGELFF
TGTGCCAGCAGTTTACGTACTAGTTCTTACACCGGGGAGCTGTTTTTT
>.|TRBV7-9|TRBJ2-3|TRBD2
CASSPAGGLTDTQYF
TGTGCCAGCAGCCCAGCGGGGGGGCTCACAGATACGCAGTATTTT
>.|TRBV27|TRBJ2-3|TRBD2
CASSFSSGGGPDTQYF
TGTGCCAGCAGTTTTTCAAGCGGGGGGGGGCCAGATACGCAGTATTTT
>.|TRBV7-6|TRBJ1-5|.
CASSLRKDQPQHF
TGTGCCAGCAGCTTAAGGAAAGATCAGCCCCAGCATTTT
>.|TRBV7-9|TRBJ1-1|.
CASSLRLENTEAFF
TGTGCCAGCAGCTTAAGGTTGGAGAACACTGAAGCTTTCTTT
>.|TRBV9|TRBJ1-3|.
CASSSGTRLYF
TGTGCCAGCAGCTCAGGGACCCGATTATATTTT
>.|TRBV7-9|TRBJ2-7|TRBD1
CASTDRDEQYF
TGTGCCAGCACCGACAGGGACGAGCAGTACTTC
>.|TRBV11-2|TRBJ2-5|TRBD2
CASSLGLAAQETQYF
TGTGCCAGCAGCTTAGGACTAGCGGCCCAGGAGACCCAGTACTTC
>once|TRBV6-6|TRBJ2-3|.
CASSTSDSTDTQYF
TGTGCCAGCAGTACCTCGGATAGCACAGATACGCAGTATTTT
>.|TRBV9|TRBJ2-3|.
CASTKSGSSTDTQYF
TGTGCCAGCACAAAGAGCGGAAGTAGCACAGATACGCAGTATTTT
>.|TRBV2|TRBJ1-6|.
CASSDGLASDSPLHF
TGTGCCAGCAGTGATGGGCTGGCATCGGATTCACCCCTCCACTTT
>.|TRBV19|TRBJ2-3|.
CASTPNPWGEGTDTQYF
TGTGCCAGTACCCCTAACCCTTGGGGGGAGGGCACAGATACGCAGTATTTT
>.|TRBV2|TRBJ2-1|.
CASSEGNEQFF
TGTGCCAGCAGTGAAGGGAATGAGCAGTTCTTC
>.|TRBV7-9|TRBJ1-2|.
CASSLRTDYGYTF
TGTGCCAGCAGCCTTAGGACGGACTATGGCTACACCTTC
>.|TRBV13|TRBJ1-2|.
CASAGGQGSPYFGYTF
TGTGCCAGCGCCGGGGGGCAGGGGTCCCCGTACTTTGGCTACACCTTC
>.|TRBV6-6|TRBJ1-4|TRBD1
CASSAGTAPGEKLFF
TGTGCCAGCAGTGCCGGGACAGCCCCTGGTGAAAAACTGTTTTTT
>.|TRBV5-6|TRBJ1-1|.
CASSLWSNTEAFF
TGTGCCAGCAGCTTGTGGTCGAACACTGAAGCTTTCTTT
>.|TRBV9|TRBJ1-2|.
CASSGGGGSNYGYTF
TGTGCCAGCAGCGGAGGAGGGGGGTCGAACTATGGCTACACCTTC
>.|TRBV30|TRBJ2-3|.
CAWSRPETSVDTQYF
TGTGCCTGGAGTCGACCCGAGACTAGTGTTGATACGCAGTATTTT
>.|TRBV5-1|TRBJ2-1|TRBD2
CASSDTSGRVDNEQFF
TGCGCCAGCAGCGACACTAGCGGGAGGGTAGACAATGAGCAGTTCTTC
>.|TRBV27|TRBJ2-3|.
CASSFYDLAGDTQYF
TGTGCCAGCAGTTTTTACGACCTAGCAGGAGATACGCAGTATTTT
>.|TRBV7-9|TRBJ2-3|TRBD2
CASVKRGPDTDTQYF
TGTGCCAGTGTTAAGCGGGGACCAGACACAGATACGCAGTATTTT
>.|TRBV19|TRBJ1-2|.
CASSIEEGHYGYTF
TGTGCCAGTAGTATAGAGGAGGGGCATTATGGCTACACCTTC
>.|TRBV5-4|TRBJ2-5|.
CASSLESVGETQYF
TGTGCCAGCAGCTTGGAGTCGGTCGGGGAGACCCAGTACTTC
>.|TRBV6-5|TRBJ1-1|.
CASSYIAGEEAFF
TGTGCCAGCAGTTACATTGCAGGGGAAGAAGCTTTCTTT
>few|TRBV19|TRBJ2-7|.
CASSIVVWDEQYF
TGTGCCAGTAGTATAGTGGTTTGGGACGAGCAGTACTTC
>.|TRBV30|TRBJ1-2|.
CACGFTGIYGYTF
TGTGCCTGTGGTTTTACAGGAATCTATGGCTACACCTTC
>.|TRBV7-9|TRBJ2-4|TRBD1
CASSSHGQGMAKNIQYF
TGTGCCAGCAGCTCCCACGGACAGGGGATGGCCAAAAACATTCAGTACTTC
>.|TRBV10-3|TRBJ2-7|.
CAIRGIGDEQYF
TGTGCCATCAGGGGTATTGGGGACGAGCAGTACTTC
>.|TRBV10-3|TRBJ2-2|TRBD2
CATAGANTGELFF
TGTGCCACCGCGGGGGCGAACACCGGGGAGCTGTTTTTT
>.|TRBV4-3|TRBJ2-6|.
CASSQDRISGANVLTF
TGCGCCAGCAGCCAAGATCGGATCTCTGGGGCCAACGTCCTGACTTTC
>.|TRBV6-1|TRBJ2-7|TRBD1
CASSEVTGGQYEQYF
TGTGCCAGCAGTGAAGTAACAGGGGGTCAGTACGAGCAGTACTTC